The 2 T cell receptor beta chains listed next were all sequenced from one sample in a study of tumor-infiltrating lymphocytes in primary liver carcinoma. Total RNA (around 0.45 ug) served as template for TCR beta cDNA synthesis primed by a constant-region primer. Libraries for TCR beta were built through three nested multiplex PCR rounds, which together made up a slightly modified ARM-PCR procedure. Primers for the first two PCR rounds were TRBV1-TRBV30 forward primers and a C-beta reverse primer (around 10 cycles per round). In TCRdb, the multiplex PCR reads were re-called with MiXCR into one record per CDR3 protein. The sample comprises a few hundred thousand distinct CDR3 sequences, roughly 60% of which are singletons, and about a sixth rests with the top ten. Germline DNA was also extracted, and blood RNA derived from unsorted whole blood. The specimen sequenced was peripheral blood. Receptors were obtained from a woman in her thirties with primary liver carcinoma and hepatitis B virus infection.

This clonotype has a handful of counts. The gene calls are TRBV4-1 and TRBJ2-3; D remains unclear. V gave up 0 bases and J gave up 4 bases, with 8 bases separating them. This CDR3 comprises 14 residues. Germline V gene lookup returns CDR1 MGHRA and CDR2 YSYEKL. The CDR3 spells CASSQDEWADTQYF. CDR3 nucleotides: TGCGCCAGCAGCCAAGATGAGTGGGCAGATACGCAGTATTTT.

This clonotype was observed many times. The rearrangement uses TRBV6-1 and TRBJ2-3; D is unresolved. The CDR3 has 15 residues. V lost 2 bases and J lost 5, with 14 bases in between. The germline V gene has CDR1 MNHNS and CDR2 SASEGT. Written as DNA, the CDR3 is TGTGCCAGCAGTGAACCCGCTTCCCGCGTAGATACGCAGTATTTT. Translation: CASSEPASRVDTQYF.